The clone carrying this TCR beta chain was counted a few times. Its specificity is not known. The CDR3 sequence is 13 residues long. V was trimmed by 0 bases and J by 3 bases, leaving 6 bases between them. This record belongs to a study of response to subunit inactivated influenza vaccine. The study's findings and limits: Each seasonal influenza vaccination, the authors suggested, recruits few new T cells.

TCRdb used MiXCR to reprocess the RT-PCR reads, holding one entry per CDR3 protein. The data hold 860,000 or so distinct CDR3 sequences, with 21% observed a single time. The clonotype originates from a man over 45 who received an inactivated influenza vaccine. The input for sequencing was PBMCs from blood, taken roughly 5 days after vaccination. The rearrangement uses TRBV12-3 or TRBV12-4 and TRBJ2-7; D remains ambiguous. In DNA form, the CDR3 reads TGTGCCAGCAGTTTAGCCACACACTACGAGCAGTACTTC. The encoded protein is CASSLATHYEQYF.